The present TCR beta chain was sequenced within a study of OX40 agonist ivuxolimab in advanced cancers. Clones were read by immunoSEQ multiplex PCR, and TCRdb kept only the in-frame ones, dropping some. The sample has 90,000 or so clones, under 95% seen once. This CDR3 is 15 amino acids long. The V gene end was trimmed by 6 bases and the J gene end by 5 bases; junction bases not matched to a gene: 6. CDR1 is MNHEY and CDR2 is SVGAGI in the germline V gene. This clone came up once. Blood specimens came from baseline, cycle 4 day 1, and cycle 7 day 1. The rearrangement uses TRBV6-5 and TRBJ2-1, with 11 bases matching TRBD2. The receptor was derived from an adult with an advanced solid tumor such as melanoma, head and neck, liver or kidney cancer. Sample: CD4+ or CD8+ T cells sorted from blood, taken in a trial of the OX40 agonist ivuxolimab. The CDR3 DNA reads as TGTGCCAGCAGCCTACCGACTAGCGGGAACAATGAGCAGTTCTTC. The encoded protein is CASSLPTSGNNEQFF.